This TCR beta chain was captured in a study of radiotherapy plus CTLA-4 blockade in lung cancer (dated by TCRdb to the late 2010s). Regarding the study in general: Among the enrolled patients, approximately 18% had an objective response, and 31% reached disease control. General conclusions and limits of the study: After treatment with radiotherapy and ipilimumab, TCR clones that originated in tumors expanded in peripheral blood. Early dynamic changes in blood T cell clones, together with increased serum interferon-beta after radiation, were reported as the strongest predictors of response.

Receptors were amplified or captured by the immunoSEQ multiplex PCR assay. TCRdb retrieved this table from immuneACCESS and kept in-frame rearrangements only. Not all clones are present; in checked studies, unresolved V genes account for under half, and no reason is known for the remainder. The sample yields about 85,000 clones; roughly 86% were counted once. Jointly, the top ten make up approximately 2% of the sample. As to this clone: The antigen it binds to is not known. The sample holds no much larger clone one base away, and base qualities are not on file.

Focal radiation therapy combined with CTLA-4 blockade (ipilimumab) was tested in patients with chemo-refractory metastatic non-small-cell lung cancer. As encoded in the germline V gene (reference sequence), CDR1 is WNHNN while CDR2 is SYGVQD. The V end gives up 0 bases and the J end 7 bases, leaving 11 bases in the junction not matched to a gene. Taken from cysteine to phenylalanine, the CDR3 has 17 residues. CDR3 DNA is the only sequence kept; it has 51 bases, read in frame from the first base. The receptor was isolated from a human donor with non-small cell lung cancer who had a partial response to radiotherapy plus ipilimumab. The sequence joins TRBV10-1 to TRBJ2-3, and 9 bases in between align with TRBD1. The sample here was peripheral blood, taken from a patient treated with radiotherapy plus ipilimumab. The nucleotide sequence reads TGCGCCAGCAGTGAGTCAAGTCCGGGACAGGGAGCAAATACGCAGTATTTT. This codes for CASSESSPGQGANTQYF.